This entry lists 8 T cell receptor beta chains sequenced from one sample in a study of blood T cell repertoires in COVID-19. The method was immunoSEQ multiplex PCR; TCRdb's version includes in-frame clones alone and lacks a portion of them. The sample has about half a million clones; roughly 89% are singletons. Sequencing input: peripheral blood. Receptor source: a man aged 18-30 years with COVID-19, enrolled during active disease.

This sequence joins TRBV6-5 and TRBJ2-6; D not resolved. The CDR3 length is 15 residues. The V end was cut by 0 bases, the J end by 4 bases, with 7 bases between. Germline loops: CDR1 MNHEY, CDR2 SVGAGI. This CDR3 is CASSYSTWGANVLTF. For the CDR3, the DNA is TGTGCCAGCAGTTACTCGACTTGGGGGGCCAACGTCCTGACTTTC.

The sample holds one count of this clone. V usage is TRBV27 and J usage is TRBJ2-7, with D tentatively TRBD2 (6 bases). Germline values: CDR1 MNHEY, CDR2 SMNVEV (reference sequence). The CDR3 is 17 amino acids. V was trimmed by 5 bases and J by 7 bases, leaving 27 bases between them. The CDR3 coding sequence is TGTGCCAGCAGTACCCGAACCGGGACTCTTCTCGGTTGGGAGCAGTACTTC. Protein: CASSTRTGTLLGWEQYF.

The chain has TRBV4-1 and TRBJ1-2; possible D gene TRBD1, 5 bases. The ends were cut back, 3 bases at V and 4 bases at J, with 24 bases in the middle. CDR1 is MGHRA, CDR2 YSYEKL, per germline. This CDR3 has 18 amino acids. The CDR3 DNA follows: TGCGCCAGCAGCCACAAGATAGCCCGGGGGAGGTCGGTCTATGGCTACACCTTC. Protein product: CASSHKIARGRSVYGYTF.

The chain links TRBV5-1 to TRBJ2-5, with D possibly being TRBD2 (6 bases). Trimming took off 3 bases at V and 1 base at J, with 7 bases between the two ends. CDR1 and CDR2 (germline): SGHRS, YFSETQ. This CDR3 has 13 amino acids. CDR3 loop: CASSYSGQETQYF. The DNA for the CDR3 is TGCGCCAGCAGCTATAGCGGCCAAGAGACCCAGTACTTC.

The CDR3 DNA is TGTGCCAGCAGCCATACCGGGACAGGGTCCTACGAGCAGTACTTC. This translates into CASSHTGTGSYEQYF. The J gene is TRBJ2-7, the V gene TRBV4-2, with TRBD1 matching over 9 bases. Looked up from germline, CDR1 is LGHNA and CDR2 is YNFKEQ. This CDR3 comprises 15 residues. Trimming removed 3 bases from V and 1 base from J; junction bases left unmatched: 4.

CDR3 nucleotides: TGTGCCTGGAGTGTACATCGAAGGGACAGGGTAAATGAGCAGTTCTTC. It translates to CAWSVHRRDRVNEQFF. The V call is TRBV30, the J call TRBJ2-1; TRBD1 aligns across 9 bases. The CDR3 spans 16 residues. The trim removed 0 bases at V and 7 bases at J, leaving 10 bases unmatched. CDR1 is GTSNPN, CDR2 SVGIG, per germline (reference sequence).

This chain uses TRBV6-5 with TRBJ1-1, with D perhaps matching TRBD1 (6 bases). Germline lookup yields CDR1 MNHEY and CDR2 SVGAGI. The V end lost 6 bases, the J end lost 3 bases, and 14 bases lay between the germline ends. CDR3 size: 14 residues. CDR3 DNA sequence: TGTGCCAGCAGCAACCAGGGGTGGTACACTGAAGCTTTCTTT. Translated: CASSNQGWYTEAFF.

DNA for the CDR3: TGTGCCAGCAAGAAGACTCAACTGGTAGCGGGGCCCACAGATACGCAGTATTTT. Translated, it gives CASKKTQLVAGPTDTQYF. The chain joins TRBV7-8 to TRBJ2-3, with 8 bases lining up with TRBD2. CDR1 is SGHVS and CDR2 is FQNEAQ in the germline V gene. V shed 7 bases, J shed 2 bases, and the junction held 17 bases outside the gene matches. This CDR3 is 18 amino acids long.